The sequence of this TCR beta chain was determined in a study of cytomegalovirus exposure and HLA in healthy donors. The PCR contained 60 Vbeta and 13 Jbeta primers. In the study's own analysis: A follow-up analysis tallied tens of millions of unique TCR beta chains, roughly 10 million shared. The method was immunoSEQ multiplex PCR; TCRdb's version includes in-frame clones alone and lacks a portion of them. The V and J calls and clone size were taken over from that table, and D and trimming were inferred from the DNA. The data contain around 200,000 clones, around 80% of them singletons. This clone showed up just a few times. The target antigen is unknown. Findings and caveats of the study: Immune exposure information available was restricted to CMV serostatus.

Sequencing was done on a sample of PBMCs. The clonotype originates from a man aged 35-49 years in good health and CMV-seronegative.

CDR3 sequence reads: CASSFEGGTGELFF. Here the CDR3 DNA reads TGTGCCAGCAGTTTCGAGGGGGGGACCGGGGAGCTGTTTTTT. The chain is built from TRBV28 and TRBJ2-2, with D possibly matching TRBD2 (7 bases). Deletions cut 3 bases from V and 5 bases from J, with 10 bases between. Germline assignment: CDR1 MDHEN and CDR2 SYDVKM. This CDR3 is built from 14 residues.